These 12 T cell receptor beta chains came from one sample sequenced in a study of blood T cells in healthy people across ages (dated by TCRdb to between 2014 and 2017). Library method: 5' RACE. TCRdb names Illumina HiSeq 2500 as the instrument used. A second PCR of roughly 7 to 11 cycles was performed with a sample-barcoded 5' primer and a J-beta primer mix. TCRdb reran the public reads through fastp at Q25 and MiXCR, keeping productive beta chains. Rows merge per CDR3 protein into single entries with the most common DNA and genes. The sample table holds under 2,000,000 distinct CDR3 sequences, of which roughly 52% were seen once. The top ten constitute roughly 2.1% of the sample. The sequencing input was blood. Receptor source: a woman aged 40 to 50 in good health.

Concerning this clonotype itself: At one of its ends the junction is not consistent with the germline gene, which may arise from a read error. The V gene is TRBV6-2 or TRBV6-3, the J gene TRBJ2-1, with D uncertain. The CDR3 runs to 13 residues. Per the germline V gene, CDR1 is MNHEY and CDR2 is SVGEGT. In DNA, the CDR3 is TGTGCCGGCAGTTACGAGGTCTTAAATGAGCAGTTCTTC. Translating gives CAGSYEVLNEQFF.

In its sample, this clonotype was seen a few times. This chain joins TRBV14 and TRBJ2-1; D may match TRBD1 or TRBD2 (5 bases each). The V gene's germline CDR1 is SGHDN and CDR2 FVKESK. The CDR3 covers 12 residues. V was clipped by 2 bases and J by 12 bases, with 11 bases between them. In DNA form, the CDR3 reads TGTGCCAGCAGCCAAACCAGGGAGTCGCAGTTCTTC. Amino acids: CASSQTRESQFF.

V usage is TRBV28 and J usage is TRBJ2-6; possibly TRBD1 for D (5 bases). Germline V gives CDR1 MDHEN, CDR2 SYDVKM. V was cut by 6 bases and J by 2 bases, with 8 bases left in between. CDR3 length equals 14 residues. The CDR3 DNA reads as TGTGCCAGCAGGATGGGGCCTGGGGCCAACGTCCTGACTTTC. Translating it yields CASRMGPGANVLTF.

This clonotype has more than one count but fewer than ten. This sequence joins TRBV5-1 and TRBJ2-7, with TRBD1 identical over 9 bases. V was clipped by 5 bases and J by 3 bases; unmatched bases: 12. The CDR3 covers 16 residues. Looked up from germline, CDR1 is SGHRS and CDR2 is YFSETQ. The CDR3 protein is CASSSPVKDRGYEQYF. In DNA, the CDR3 is TGCGCCAGCAGTTCCCCGGTTAAGGACAGGGGCTACGAGCAGTACTTC.

This clonotype showed up just a few times. The chain recombines TRBV28 with TRBJ2-7; 9 bases agree with TRBD1. Germline values: CDR1 MDHEN, CDR2 SYDVKM. The junction had 9 bases not matched to a gene; V was cut back by 4 bases and J by 5 bases. The CDR3 has 15 amino acids. CDR3 amino acids: CASSSTGTGIHEQYF. The DNA of the CDR3 is TGTGCCAGCAGTTCAACCGGGACAGGGATCCACGAGCAGTACTTC.

The chain has TRBV19 and TRBJ2-1; D not resolved. The ends were cut back, 4 bases at V and 9 bases at J, with 10 bases in the middle. The CDR3 runs 12 residues. The germline V gene encodes CDR1 LNHDA and CDR2 SQIVND (reference sequence). CDR3 region: CASSSPGPEQFF. The CDR3 coding sequence is TGTGCCAGTAGTAGCCCTGGACCTGAGCAGTTCTTC.

As concerns this clonotype: Mismatch with germline at one junction end may stem from a read error. The chain joins TRBV5-6 to TRBJ2-1, with TRBD2 matching 12 bases. In germline, CDR1 is SGHDT, CDR2 YYEEEE. This CDR3 is 15 amino acids long. This CDR3 is CANSFGLAGSNEQFF. The CDR3 DNA follows: TGTGCCAACAGCTTTGGACTAGCGGGGTCCAATGAGCAGTTCTTC. The variable domain in full, completed from reference TRBV5-6 and TRBJ2-1, reads DAGVTQSPTHLIKTRGQQVTLRCSPKSGHDTVSWYQQALGQGPQFIFQYYEEEERQRGNFPDRFSGHQFPNYSSELNVNALLLGDSALYLCANSFGLAGSNEQFFGPGTRLTVL.

This clonotype was counted only a few times. This chain connects TRBV5-1 to TRBJ2-7, with a possible D match to TRBD2 (6 bases). Trimming left V 0 bases short and J 4 bases short, with 17 bases between. This CDR3 comprises 16 residues. Germline CDR1 reads SGHRS; CDR2 reads YFSETQ. The CDR3 here is CASSLGQGGIRYEQYF. The CDR3 DNA reads as TGCGCCAGCAGCTTGGGGCAGGGAGGTATCAGATACGAGCAGTACTTC.

The gene calls are TRBV20-1 and TRBJ2-1; a weak D match, TRBD1 (6 bases). The germline V and J ends were trimmed by 4 bases and 5 bases, with 21 bases remaining between them. The CDR3 contains 16 residues. Germline V CDR1 and CDR2: DFQATT, SNEGSKA (reference sequence). The CDR3 bases are TGCAGTGCTACTCGAAGCCGTGGACAGTCTAACAATGAGCAGTTCTTC. It encodes CSATRSRGQSNNEQFF.

This clonotype appeared a few times. The chain carries TRBV3-1 and TRBJ2-7; D unresolved. V gave up 5 bases and J gave up 3 bases, with 8 bases separating them. The germline V gene encodes CDR1 LGHDT and CDR2 YNNKEL (reference sequence). CDR3 length: 12 amino acids. The CDR3 DNA reads as TGTGCCAGCAGCAGGAACCTCTACGAGCAGTACTTC. This sequence encodes CASSRNLYEQYF.

The chain combines TRBV9 with TRBJ1-5, with TRBD1 as a possible D gene (6 bases). This CDR3 comprises 15 residues. Per germline, CDR1 SGDLS and CDR2 YYNGEE. V gave up 2 bases and J gave up 4 bases, with 13 bases separating them. This chain's CDR3 is CASSVGGQPNQPQHF. CDR3 nucleotide sequence: TGTGCCAGCAGCGTGGGGGGGCAGCCTAATCAGCCCCAGCATTTT.

The V call is TRBV20-1, the J call TRBJ1-2, with 8 bases lining up with TRBD1. Trimming at V came to 5 bases and at J to 5 bases, leaving 16 bases not matched to a gene. CDR1 and CDR2 from the germline V gene are DFQATT and SNEGSKA (reference sequence). The CDR3 sequence is 16 residues long. This chain's CDR3 is CSALPGTGRAYYGYTF. In DNA form, the CDR3 reads TGCAGTGCTTTACCCGGGACAGGAAGGGCTTATTATGGCTACACCTTC.